These 21 T cell receptor beta chains were all obtained from the same sample, sequenced in a study of blood T cell repertoires in COVID-19. The data were produced by immunoSEQ multiplex PCR, yet TCRdb's version contains in-frame clones alone and is incomplete. The top ten clones hold 8% to 10% of a sample with about 210,000 clones, approximately 82% of them seen once. The sequenced material came from peripheral blood. The receptors come from a woman aged 45-65 years with acute or convalescent COVID-19.

This clone was picked up one time. CDR3 nucleotides: TGTGCCAGCAGTGAGCGGACACGTTGGCCTGGGCCTCTCTACGAGCAGTACTTC. This translates into CASSERTRWPGPLYEQYF. This rearrangement joins TRBV2 to TRBJ2-7, with a weak D call TRBD1 (5 bases). Deletions cut 3 bases from V and 3 bases from J, with 24 bases between. Germline V gene lookup returns CDR1 SNHLY and CDR2 FYNNEI. This CDR3 is 18 amino acids long.

The V and J genes are TRBV5-1 and TRBJ2-3; tentative D call: TRBD2 (5 bases). Germline V lookup: CDR1 SGHRS, CDR2 YFSETQ. V lost 3 bases to trimming and J lost 7 bases, with 15 bases between them. There are 14 residues in the CDR3. DNA for the CDR3: TGCGCCAGCAGCTCTCTTTCCGGGGAATATACGCAGTATTTT. Protein product: CASSSLSGEYTQYF.

The J gene is TRBJ1-1, the V gene TRBV7-2; D remains ambiguous. CDR1 and CDR2 (germline): SGHTA, FQGNSA. CDR3 length equals 14 residues. V lost 0 bases and J lost 1, with 6 bases in between. Written as DNA, the CDR3 is TGTGCCAGCAGCTTAGCGGGAGCGAACACTGAAGCTTTCTTT. It codes for CASSLAGANTEAFF.

The gene calls are TRBV6-5 and TRBJ1-3; D might be TRBD1 (6 bases). V lost 7 bases and J 4 bases, leaving 17 bases between the germline ends. Germline V lookup: CDR1 MNHEY, CDR2 SVGAGI. The CDR3 is 15 residues long. The CDR3 region has the DNA TGTGCCAGCAACTCCGAGGGGGTTTCAGGAAACACCATATATTTT. Protein product: CASNSEGVSGNTIYF.

The rearrangement joins TRBV27 to TRBJ2-5; 15 bases agree with TRBD2. Germline V CDR1 and CDR2: MNHEY, SMNVEV (reference sequence). The CDR3 is 16 amino acids. J lost 9 bases, V lost 3 bases, and 8 bases had no gene match. CDR3 sequence (DNA): TGTGCCAGCAGTTTGTCCGGGACTAGCGGGAGGCGGGCCCAGTACTTC. Protein sequence: CASSLSGTSGRRAQYF.

The J gene is TRBJ1-2, the V gene TRBV15; 7 positions match TRBD1. The V gene's germline CDR1 is LNHNV and CDR2 YYDKDF (reference sequence). This CDR3 spans 12 amino acids. V was pared by 5 bases and J by 8 bases, with 5 bases of the junction left unmatched. The CDR3 DNA reads TGTGCCACCAGCTCGACAGGGTTCGGCTACACCTTC. This sequence encodes CATSSTGFGYTF.

This clone was counted at least ten times. The chain carries TRBV6-5 and TRBJ1-1, with D hard to call. The CDR3 loop spans 15 amino acids. Trimming cost V 2 bases and J 1 base, with 11 bases left between them. CDR1 is MNHEY, CDR2 SVGAGI, per germline. The CDR3 DNA is TGTGCCAGCAGTTACCTCCCAGGCCAGAACACTGAAGCTTTCTTT. Translating gives CASSYLPGQNTEAFF.

The gene calls are TRBV28 and TRBJ1-1; the match to TRBD1 covers 11 bases. Germline CDR1 is MDHEN and CDR2 is SYDVKM. V was clipped by 5 bases and J by 3 bases; unmatched bases: 11. The CDR3 consists of 17 residues. The CDR3 DNA follows: TGTGCCAGCAGTGCCTCATCCGGGACAGGGGGATACACTGAAGCTTTCTTT. Translation: CASSASSGTGGYTEAFF.

The V and J genes are TRBV7-6 and TRBJ2-2; the match to TRBD2 covers 8 bases. This CDR3 comprises 18 residues. Germline CDR1 and CDR2: SGHVS and FNYEAQ. With V trimmed by 1 base and J by 0 bases, 7 bases remained unmatched. For the CDR3, the DNA is TGTGCCAGCAGCTTAGTGATTAGCGGGGCCGCGAACACCGGGGAGCTGTTTTTT. Translating gives CASSLVISGAANTGELFF.

The chain combines TRBV28 with TRBJ1-2; tentatively, D is TRBD1 (6 bases). CDR3 length equals 15 residues. Germline CDR1 reads MDHEN; CDR2 reads SYDVKM. V gave up 5 bases and J gave up 4 bases, with 17 bases separating them. The CDR3 region is CASSPRTVMGYGYTF. The CDR3 bases are TGTGCCAGCAGTCCCCGGACAGTGATGGGCTATGGCTACACCTTC.

V usage is TRBV19 and J usage is TRBJ2-1; D is uncertain. The CDR3 loop spans 13 amino acids. Germline V gives CDR1 LNHDA, CDR2 SQIVND (reference sequence). V lost 6 bases to trimming and J lost 2 bases, with 8 bases between them. The chain's CDR3 is CASSSEAYNEQFF. CDR3 coding DNA: TGTGCCAGTAGCAGCGAGGCCTACAATGAGCAGTTCTTC.

The V call is TRBV18, the J call TRBJ2-2; TRBD1 matches 11 bases. Germline assignment: CDR1 KGHSH and CDR2 LQKENI. There are 18 residues in the CDR3. J lost 5 bases, V lost 0 bases, and 8 bases had no gene match. The CDR3: CASSPPGTGGSRTGELFF. CDR3 DNA sequence: TGTGCCAGCTCACCACCGGGGACAGGGGGATCTCGAACCGGGGAGCTGTTTTTT.

The table lists this clone with a count of one. CDR3 region: CASSVGAGWTGEQYF. The CDR3 DNA sequence: TGTGCCAGCAGCGTAGGAGCGGGTTGGACGGGGGAGCAGTACTTC. This chain connects TRBV9 to TRBJ2-7; possibly TRBD2 for D (6 bases). Germline V gene data show CDR1 as SGDLS and CDR2 as YYNGEE. This CDR3 is built from 15 residues. The V end was cut by 0 bases, the J end by 7 bases, with 17 bases between.

This chain joins TRBV28 and TRBJ2-1; D remains unclear. Between the trimmed V and J ends, which lost 3 bases and 6 bases, there was a span of 21 bases. This CDR3 has 17 amino acids. CDR1 is MDHEN, CDR2 SYDVKM, per germline. The CDR3 nucleotides are TGTGCCAGCAGTTTCATATACAGAGAATTTCGCCCCAATGAGCAGTTCTTC. Its protein is CASSFIYREFRPNEQFF.

This clone was picked up a small number of times. V is TRBV9 and J is TRBJ1-3; 7 positions agree with TRBD1. CDR1 is SGDLS, CDR2 YYNGEE, per germline. The CDR3 length is 16 residues. V trimming: 4 bases; J trimming: 2 bases; junction bases outside the gene matches: 9. CDR3 bases: TGTGCCAGCAGCAGACGACAGGGAACCACTGGAAACACCATATATTTT. It yields the protein CASSRRQGTTGNTIYF. Using reference TRBV9 and TRBJ1-3 for the parts outside the CDR3, the full variable domain is DSGVTQTPKHLITATGQRVTLRCSPRSGDLSVYWYQQSLDQGLQFLIQYYNGEERAKGNILERFSAQQFPDLHSELNLSSLELGDSALYFCASSRRQGTTGNTIYFGEGSWLTVV.

The CDR3 sequence is CAWGAAGYTF. CDR3 DNA sequence: TGTGCCTGGGGGGCGGCTGGCTACACCTTC. This chain connects TRBV30 to TRBJ1-2, with a tentative D call TRBD1 (5 bases). Germline assignment: CDR1 GTSNPN and CDR2 SVGIG (reference sequence). Trimming took off 5 bases at V and 7 bases at J, with 8 bases between the two ends. This CDR3 region has 10 residues.

The V call is TRBV7-3, the J call TRBJ2-7; 12 bases line up with TRBD1. Germline CDR1 reads SGHTA; CDR2 reads FQGTGA. This CDR3 comprises 16 residues. V dropped 5 bases and J dropped 5; count of bases not matched to a gene: 10. CDR3 loop: CASSRSRDRGRHEQYF. The CDR3 nucleotides are TGTGCCAGCAGCCGATCCCGGGACAGGGGGCGACACGAGCAGTACTTC.

The CDR3 loop reads CASSPPIQETQYF. CDR3 in DNA: TGTGCCAGCTCACCACCTATCCAAGAGACCCAGTACTTC. The rearrangement uses TRBV18 and TRBJ2-5; D uncertain. Trimming took 0 bases from V and 1 from J, leaving 3 bases between them. There are 13 residues in the CDR3. Germline CDR1 and CDR2: KGHSH and LQKENI.

The chain links TRBV24-1 to TRBJ1-2, with TRBD1 matching 7 bases. The CDR3 is made up of 13 amino acids. Trimming took 3 bases from V and 8 from J; bases not matched to a gene: 5. Per the germline V gene, CDR1 is KGHDR and CDR2 is SFDVKD. CDR3 in amino acids: CATSDRQGRGYTF. The CDR3 region has the DNA TGTGCCACCAGTGATCGACAGGGTCGCGGCTACACCTTC.

V usage is TRBV28 and J usage is TRBJ1-2; 9 bases agree with TRBD1. With 5 bases clipped from V and 4 bases from J, the junction kept 17 bases outside the gene matches. CDR1 is MDHEN, CDR2 SYDVKM, per germline. The CDR3 loop spans 18 amino acids. CDR3 sequence: CASSPRGSVGTGSYGYTF. Here the CDR3 DNA reads TGTGCCAGCAGTCCTAGGGGGTCGGTGGGGACAGGGAGCTATGGCTACACCTTC.

The chain joins TRBV7-8 to TRBJ2-5, with TRBD2 identical over 12 bases. The V and J ends lost 4 bases and 5 bases, in that order; junction bases with no gene match: 8. This CDR3 has 16 residues. CDR1 and CDR2 from the germline V gene are SGHVS and FQNEAQ. The CDR3 DNA follows: TGTGCCAGCAGCTCCCGACTAGCGGGAGAGTCTGAGACCCAGTACTTC. The encoded protein is CASSSRLAGESETQYF.